Here is one T cell receptor (beta chain) with its context. The germline V gene encodes CDR1 MRHNA and CDR2 SNTAGT. The CDR3 length is 18 residues. V lost 8 bases and J 1 base, leaving 27 bases between the germline ends. This entry belongs to a study of blood T cell repertoires in COVID-19. Across the whole study: Acute-phase and convalescent COVID-19 samples originated in the United States, Italy and Spain. PBMCs, B-cell-depleted T cells, or T cells provided the cDNA or gDNA that made up the material.

Per the original methods: For nucleated cells, counts were estimated from reference gene primer amplification. Data came from immunoSEQ multiplex PCR; TCRdb stores just in-frame clones and leaves some out. D and trimming come from the DNA, and the V and J calls and clone size come from that table. The top ten hold roughly 6.1% of the sample, which has roughly 190,000 clones, around four fifths seen once. The sequence derives from a woman in her 40s with acute or convalescent COVID-19. Sequences were obtained from peripheral blood. The chain couples TRBV6-4 to TRBJ2-7; tentative D call: TRBD1 (5 bases). The CDR3 loop is CASRAQETVKPRSYEQYF. The CDR3 DNA is TGTGCCAGCCGGGCCCAGGAGACAGTTAAGCCGAGGTCCTACGAGCAGTACTTC.